These T cell receptor beta chains were read from a single sample in a study of blood T cell repertoires in COVID-19. Assay: immunoSEQ multiplex PCR; the TCRdb copy retains only in-frame clones and omits some. The data contain 150,000 to 200,000 clones, 88% of them singletons. Material: peripheral blood. The receptors come from a human donor in a cohort sampled during active COVID-19. Both conserved end residues are part of each CDR3. The D gene is left open where the match is weak. A row's size may be missing; if present it is once, few, many or a size class.

J,size,V,D,CDR3,DNA
TRBJ2-7,.,TRBV28,TRBD2,CASSLAPRLAEFSYEQYF,TGTGCCAGCAGTCTAGCCCCTAGACTAGCGGAGTTTTCCTACGAGCAGTACTTC
TRBJ1-1,.,TRBV30,TRBD1,CAWSRDRETEAFF,TGTGCCTGGAGTCGGGACAGGGAAACTGAAGCTTTCTTT
TRBJ2-3,.,TRBV7-9,TRBD2,CASSSGLAGATDTQYF,TGTGCCAGCAGCTCTGGACTAGCGGGGGCCACAGATACGCAGTATTTT
TRBJ1-3,few,TRBV7-9,TRBD1,CASSLGTGTGNTIYF,TGTGCCAGCAGCTTAGGGACAGGGACTGGAAACACCATATATTTT
TRBJ1-1,.,TRBV30,.,CAWKWGSLNTEAFF,TGTGCCTGGAAATGGGGCTCTCTGAACACTGAAGCTTTCTTT
TRBJ2-1,once,TRBV2,TRBD2,CASTGLADYNEQFF,TGTGCCAGCACGGGACTAGCGGACTACAATGAGCAGTTCTTC
TRBJ2-3,once,TRBV5-1,TRBD2,CASSFRLAQDTQYF,TGCGCCAGCAGCTTCAGACTAGCTCAAGATACGCAGTATTTT
TRBJ1-3,.,TRBV13,TRBD1,CASSLGQGDTIYF,TGTGCCAGCAGCCTAGGACAGGGGGACACCATATATTTT
TRBJ2-1,.,TRBV5-4,.,CASSPNLGGNEQFF,TGTGCCAGCAGCCCCAACCTGGGAGGCAATGAGCAGTTCTTC
TRBJ2-5,.,TRBV10-2,.,CASGGRRETQYF,TGCGCCAGCGGGGGGAGGCGGGAGACCCAGTACTTC
TRBJ2-6,.,TRBV19,.,CASSIQKGGLSGANVLTF,TGTGCCAGTAGTATCCAGAAGGGGGGGCTCTCTGGGGCCAACGTCCTGACTTTC
TRBJ2-7,.,TRBV28,TRBD1,CASSRGQGSYEQYF,TGTGCCAGCAGTAGGGGACAGGGTTCCTACGAGCAGTACTTC
TRBJ2-7,.,TRBV6-1,.,CASSEGPSIYEQYF,TGTGCCAGCAGTGAAGGGCCCTCCATCTACGAGCAGTACTTC
TRBJ1-4,.,TRBV5-8,.,CASALRGKLFF,TGTGCCAGCGCACTTCGGGGAAAACTGTTTTTT
TRBJ2-7,.,TRBV7-2,.,CASSLVLDSTYEQYF,TGTGCCAGCAGCTTAGTGTTGGATAGCACCTACGAGCAGTACTTC
TRBJ2-7,.,TRBV15,.,CATSIHSAYEQYF,TGTGCCACCAGCATCCACAGTGCCTACGAGCAGTACTTC
TRBJ2-5,once,TRBV2,.,CASSPDGLQETQYF,TGTGCCAGCAGCCCGGACGGACTTCAAGAGACCCAGTACTTC
TRBJ2-1,once,TRBV19,.,CASTPRAVYNEQFF,TGTGCCAGTACGCCCAGGGCTGTCTACAATGAGCAGTTCTTC
TRBJ2-5,.,TRBV28,TRBD2,CASSLGGRVETQYF,TGTGCCAGCAGTTTAGGTGGGAGGGTTGAGACCCAGTACTTC
TRBJ2-3,.,TRBV9,TRBD2,CASSESGIQLGADTQYF,TGTGCCAGCAGTGAAAGCGGGATACAATTGGGCGCAGATACGCAGTATTTT
TRBJ1-3,.,TRBV28,.,CASSIETETSGNTIYF,TGTGCCAGCAGTATCGAGACAGAGACCTCTGGAAACACCATATATTTT
TRBJ2-7,few,TRBV10-3,.,CAISDGAYEQYF,TGTGCCATCAGTGACGGGGCCTACGAGCAGTACTTC
TRBJ2-7,.,TRBV7-2,TRBD2,CASSLVAGLSYEQYF,TGTGCCAGCAGCTTAGTAGCGGGACTCTCCTACGAGCAGTACTTC
TRBJ2-6,.,TRBV15,TRBD1,CATRRDRGANVLTF,TGTGCCACCCGCCGGGACAGGGGGGCCAACGTCCTGACTTTC
TRBJ2-1,few,TRBV7-2,TRBD2,CASSLESGGATEQFF,TGTGCCAGCAGCTTAGAGAGCGGGGGGGCCACTGAGCAGTTCTTC
TRBJ1-1,.,TRBV7-9,TRBD1,CASSRDRAANTEAFF,TGTGCCAGCAGCCGCGACAGGGCTGCGAACACTGAAGCTTTCTTT
TRBJ2-5,.,TRBV5-1,TRBD1,CASRSLSGTGGQETQYF,TGCGCCAGCCGGTCCCTCTCCGGGACAGGGGGCCAAGAGACCCAGTACTTC
TRBJ2-1,.,TRBV2,TRBD2,CASSESAGGPVNEQFF,TGTGCCAGCAGTGAATCGGCGGGAGGGCCGGTAAATGAGCAGTTCTTC
TRBJ1-2,.,TRBV7-9,.,CASSSLNYGYTF,TGTGCCAGCAGTTCTCTGAACTATGGCTACACCTTC
TRBJ2-2,.,TRBV4-1,.,CASSQAGTRTGELFF,TGCGCCAGCAGCCAAGCCGGGACAAGGACCGGGGAGCTGTTTTTT
TRBJ2-7,many,TRBV5-4,TRBD1,CASSRPPGQGEESSF,TGTGCCAGCAGCCGCCCGCCGGGACAGGGTGAAGAATCCTCCTTC
TRBJ1-6,.,TRBV7-8,.,CASSSQYPGVGSPLHF,TGTGCCAGCAGCTCGCAATACCCAGGGGTTGGTTCACCCCTCCACTTT
TRBJ2-7,.,TRBV14,TRBD1,CASSQEGARTGNEQYF,TGTGCCAGCAGCCAAGAGGGGGCGAGGACAGGGAACGAGCAGTACTTC
TRBJ1-1,.,TRBV28,.,CASLLSGEKNTEAFF,TGTGCCAGCTTATTATCAGGGGAGAAGAACACTGAAGCTTTCTTT
TRBJ1-1,.,TRBV2,.,CASSERPDRVEAFF,TGTGCCAGCAGTGAAAGGCCAGACAGAGTTGAAGCTTTCTTT
TRBJ2-5,.,TRBV3-1/TRBV3-2,TRBD2,CASSHSYSGRESQYF,TGTGCCAGCAGCCATTCGTACAGCGGGAGGGAGTCCCAGTACTTC
TRBJ1-5,.,TRBV19,TRBD1,CASSIGQGYQPQHF,TGTGCCAGTAGTATAGGACAGGGGTATCAGCCCCAGCATTTT
TRBJ1-1,once,TRBV19,.,CASTRSGVGTEAFF,TGTGCCAGTACGAGGTCGGGGGTGGGCACTGAAGCTTTCTTT
TRBJ2-1,.,TRBV14,.,CASSQDGGAPYNEQFF,TGTGCCAGCAGCCAAGATGGAGGGGCGCCGTACAATGAGCAGTTCTTC
TRBJ2-2,.,TRBV3-1/TRBV3-2,TRBD1,CASSQVSQGARTGELFF,TGTGCCAGCAGCCAAGTTTCCCAGGGGGCGCGGACCGGGGAGCTGTTTTTT
TRBJ2-1,.,TRBV7-8,.,CASSISGGKQLEQFF,TGTGCCAGCAGCATAAGCGGTGGGAAGCAACTTGAGCAGTTCTTC
TRBJ1-1,.,TRBV18,TRBD1,CASSPRDRRNTEAFF,TGTGCCAGCTCACCCCGGGACAGGAGGAACACTGAAGCTTTCTTT
TRBJ2-7,.,TRBV20-1,TRBD2,CSATGGIEQYF,TGCAGTGCTACCGGGGGGATCGAGCAGTACTTC
TRBJ2-7,.,TRBV18,.,CASSPRLDLPYEQYF,TGTGCCAGCTCACCGCGACTAGACCTTCCCTACGAGCAGTACTTC
TRBJ2-7,.,TRBV4-2,TRBD1,CASSQERPGQGYEQYF,TGTGCCAGCAGCCAAGAGCGGCCGGGACAGGGTTACGAGCAGTACTTC